This TCR beta chain was identified during a study of blood T cell repertoires in COVID-19. Study-wide background: COVID-19 samples, acute and convalescent, were from the United States, Italy and Spain. T cells, B-cell-depleted T cells, or PBMCs provided the cDNA or gDNA that served as material.

Germline V CDR1 and CDR2: SNHLY, FYNNEI. This CDR3 is 12 amino acids long. Deletions cut 2 bases from V and 2 bases from J, with 3 bases between. Original methodology: It was from reference gene primer amplification that nucleated cell counts were estimated. Only in-frame clones appear in the TCRdb table, and some are missing; sequencing was by immunoSEQ multiplex PCR. The V and J calls and clone size are taken from that table; D and trimming were inferred from the DNA. Among about 200,000 clones listed, 90% were seen once. This receptor was obtained from a man aged 50 to 59 with acute or convalescent COVID-19. This chain joins TRBV2 and TRBJ1-1; D not resolved. Sample: peripheral blood. This CDR3 is CASSELNTEAFF. In DNA form, the CDR3 reads TGTGCCAGCAGTGAATTAAACACTGAAGCTTTCTTT.